One sample yielded the 8 T cell receptor beta chains listed below, sequenced in a study of blood T cell repertoires in COVID-19. Sequencing was performed with immunoSEQ multiplex PCR; in TCRdb, only in-frame clones are kept and a portion is missing. This table holds about 260,000 clones, more than 85% found once. The specimen was peripheral blood. The receptors here all came from a woman in her sixties or seventies with COVID-19, enrolled during active disease.

This chain links TRBV5-1 with TRBJ1-2; 10 bases align to TRBD1. The CDR3 is made up of 13 amino acids. From germline, CDR1 is SGHRS and CDR2 YFSETQ. Trimming removed 7 bases from V and 4 bases from J; junction bases left unmatched: 4. CDR3 bases: TGCGCCAGCCGGGACAGGGGTTTCTATGGCTACACCTTC. The encoded protein is CASRDRGFYGYTF.

On this clone: Additional DNA sequences in this sample encode the identical CDR3. The gene calls are TRBV19 and TRBJ1-1; perhaps TRBD1 as D (5 bases). Trimming pared 2 bases from V and 1 base from J, leaving 5 bases between. CDR3 length equals 13 residues. Per the germline V gene, CDR1 is LNHDA and CDR2 is SQIVND (reference sequence). The CDR3 is CASSIQGNTEAFF. CDR3 nucleotides: TGTGCCAGTAGTATACAGGGGAACACTGAAGCTTTCTTT.

V is TRBV15 and J is TRBJ1-5; D gene uncertain. Per germline, CDR1 LNHNV and CDR2 YYDKDF (reference sequence). Trimming removed 1 base at V and 0 bases at J, with 7 bases between. The CDR3 extends over 15 amino acids. CDR3 DNA sequence: TGTGCCACCAGCAGAGTGAGGAATAGCAATCAGCCCCAGCATTTT. Protein product: CATSRVRNSNQPQHF. The variable domain in full, with the rest retrieved from reference TRBV15 and TRBJ1-5, is DAMVIQNPRYQVTQFGKPVTLSCSQTLNHNVMYWYQQKSSQAPKLLFHYYDKDFNNEADTPDNFQSRRPNTSFCFLDIRSPGLGDTAMYLCATSRVRNSNQPQHFGDGTRLSIL.

This clone was recorded once. The chain carries TRBV6-6 and TRBJ1-4; TRBD1 matches at 8 bases. The CDR3 is made up of 15 amino acids. The V and J ends lost 6 bases and 8 bases, in that order; junction bases with no gene match: 11. The germline V gene has CDR1 MNHNY and CDR2 SVGAGI (reference sequence). The CDR3 DNA follows: TGTGCCAGCAGCGATCACACAGGGGGGAACGAAAAACTGTTTTTT. Protein sequence: CASSDHTGGNEKLFF.

This chain connects TRBV5-1 to TRBJ2-1, with a weak D call TRBD1 (6 bases). This CDR3 comprises 15 residues. The V gene lost 3 bases and the J gene lost 4 bases, with 14 bases spanning the gap. Germline V gene data show CDR1 as SGHRS and CDR2 as YFSETQ. CDR3 nucleotide sequence: TGCGCCAGCAGCTCCCCAGGGGCAATTTACAATGAGCAGTTCTTC. Protein: CASSSPGAIYNEQFF.

The chain uses TRBV3-1 (or the pseudogene TRBV3-2) and TRBJ1-3; TRBD1 matches 8 bases. Germline loops: CDR1 LGHDT, CDR2 YNNKEL (reference sequence). CDR3 length equals 15 residues. Trimming took 4 bases from V and 4 from J; bases not matched to a gene: 6. Written as DNA, the CDR3 is TGTGCCAGCAGCCGTCGAACAGGGGGAGGAAACACCATATATTTT. This gives the protein CASSRRTGGGNTIYF.

J is TRBJ2-5 and V is TRBV5-1; TRBD1 matches 7 bases. Germline-derived CDR1 and CDR2 are SGHRS and YFSETQ. The ends lost 4 bases at V and 4 bases at J; junction bases unmatched: 13. CDR3 length: 16 amino acids. The CDR3 here is CASSRVTGSNGETQYF. In nucleotides, the CDR3 is TGCGCCAGCAGCCGGGTGACAGGGTCGAACGGAGAGACCCAGTACTTC.

The chain combines TRBV5-8 with TRBJ1-1; the match to TRBD1 covers 11 bases. This CDR3 is built from 16 residues. The V and J ends lost 2 bases and 4 bases, in that order; junction bases with no gene match: 7. Germline V gene sequence: CDR1 SGHTS, CDR2 YDEGEE. In DNA, the CDR3 is TGTGCCAGCAGCTTCACAGTAGGGACAGGGGGCACTGAAGCTTTCTTT. This codes for CASSFTVGTGGTEAFF.